The entry that follows covers one T cell receptor beta chain sequence. The CDR3 length is 12 residues. Deletions cut 2 bases from V and 7 bases from J, with 9 bases between. The germline gives CDR1 MDHEN, CDR2 SYDVKM. This sample was taken from a study of blood T cell repertoires in COVID-19. Overall study: Samples taken during acute and convalescent COVID-19 were collected in the United States, Italy and Spain. PBMCs, B-cell-depleted T cells, or T cells provided the cDNA or gDNA that made up the material.

As handled by the study authors: Reference gene primer amplification gave nucleated cell count estimates. Produced via immunoSEQ multiplex PCR; TCRdb's table is partial and in-frame only. That table supplies the V and J calls and clone size; D and trimming were determined from the DNA. The table lists fewer than 350,000 clones, approximately 86% of them singletons, with 2% to 2.5% in the top ten. The receptor was isolated from a woman in her 30s who had recovered from COVID-19. Sequencing input: peripheral blood. The rearrangement uses TRBV28 and TRBJ2-7, with a possible D match to TRBD2 (5 bases). In DNA, the CDR3 is TGTGCCAGCAGTTTAAGCACGGGGGAGCAGTACTTC. Its protein is CASSLSTGEQYF.